The sequence of this T cell receptor beta chain was determined in a study of post-analysis software for immune sequencing data. In the study overall: Progressive-relapsing, secondary progressive and relapsing-remitting multiple sclerosis were among the disease courses included.

This CDR3 contains 12 residues. V lost 7 bases and J 7 bases, leaving 12 bases between the germline ends. Included in the TCR beta cDNA libraries were unique molecular identifiers. Starting from approximately 1 to 10 million T cells, the study yielded a few hundred thousand cDNA molecules. TCRdb re-called the PCR reads with MiXCR, one entry per CDR3 protein. This repertoire shows 500,000 to 600,000 distinct CDR3 sequences, 44% found once; its top ten account for around 1.7%. Study conclusions and caveats: For normalized Chao1 diversity, multiple sclerosis patients scored significantly lower than controls did. Higher frequency in patients than in controls was seen for 5 or 6 TRBV segments, with TRBV5-6, TRBV5-1 and TRBV20-1 among them. The F measure placed samples prepared in the same batch into strongly shared clusters.

To note about this clonotype: Its specificity is not known.

The chain employs TRBV12-3 or TRBV12-4 and TRBJ2-3; unclear D gene. The clonotype comes from a girl aged 5 to 17 with multiple sclerosis. Sequencing was performed on blood. CDR3 residues: CASTSRRHTQYF. The CDR3 region has the DNA TGTGCCAGCACTTCCCGGCGGCATACGCAGTATTTT.